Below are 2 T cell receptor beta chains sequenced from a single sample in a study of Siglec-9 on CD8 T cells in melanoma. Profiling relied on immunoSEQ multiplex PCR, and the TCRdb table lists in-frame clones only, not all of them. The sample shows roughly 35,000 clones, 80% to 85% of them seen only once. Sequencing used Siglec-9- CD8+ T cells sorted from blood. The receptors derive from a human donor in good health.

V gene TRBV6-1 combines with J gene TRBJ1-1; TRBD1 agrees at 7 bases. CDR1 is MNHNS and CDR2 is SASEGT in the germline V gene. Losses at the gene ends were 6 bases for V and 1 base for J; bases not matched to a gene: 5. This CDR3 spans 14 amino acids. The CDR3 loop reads CASSVTGENTEAFF. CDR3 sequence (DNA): TGTGCCAGCAGCGTAACAGGGGAGAACACTGAAGCTTTCTTT.

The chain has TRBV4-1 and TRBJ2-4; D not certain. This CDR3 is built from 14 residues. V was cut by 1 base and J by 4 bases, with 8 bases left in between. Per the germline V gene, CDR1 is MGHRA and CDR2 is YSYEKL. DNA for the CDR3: TGCGCCAGCAGCCAAGGGACGGCAAAAAACATTCAGTACTTC. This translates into CASSQGTAKNIQYF.